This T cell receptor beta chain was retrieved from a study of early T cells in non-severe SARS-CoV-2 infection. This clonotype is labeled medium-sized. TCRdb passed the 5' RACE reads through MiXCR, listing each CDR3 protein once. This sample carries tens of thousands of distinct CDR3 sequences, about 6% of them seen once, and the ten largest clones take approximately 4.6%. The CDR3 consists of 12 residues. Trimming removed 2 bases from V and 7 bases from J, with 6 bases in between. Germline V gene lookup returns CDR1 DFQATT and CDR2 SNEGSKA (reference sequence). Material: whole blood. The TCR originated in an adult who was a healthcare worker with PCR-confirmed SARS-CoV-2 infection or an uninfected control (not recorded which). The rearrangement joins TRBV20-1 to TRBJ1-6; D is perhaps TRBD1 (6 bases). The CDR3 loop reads CSARQGNSPLHF. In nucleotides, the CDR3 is TGCAGTGCTAGACAGGGGAATTCACCCCTCCACTTT.